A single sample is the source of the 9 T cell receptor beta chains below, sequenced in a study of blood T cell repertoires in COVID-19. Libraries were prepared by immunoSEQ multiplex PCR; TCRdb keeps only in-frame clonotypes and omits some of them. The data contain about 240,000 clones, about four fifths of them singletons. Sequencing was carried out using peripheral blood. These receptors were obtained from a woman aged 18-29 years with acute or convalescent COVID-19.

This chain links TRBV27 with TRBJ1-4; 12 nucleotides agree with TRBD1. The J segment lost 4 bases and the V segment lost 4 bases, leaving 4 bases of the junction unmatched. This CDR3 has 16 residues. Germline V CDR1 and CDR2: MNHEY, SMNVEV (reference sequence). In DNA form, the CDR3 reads TGTGCCAGCAGTTCGGGACAGGGGGCTGTTAATGAAAAACTGTTTTTT. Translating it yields CASSSGQGAVNEKLFF.

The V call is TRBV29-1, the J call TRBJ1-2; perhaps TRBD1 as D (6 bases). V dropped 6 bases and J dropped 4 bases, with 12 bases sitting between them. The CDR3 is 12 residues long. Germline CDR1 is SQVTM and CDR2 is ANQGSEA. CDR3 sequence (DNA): TGCAGCGTAGGCACAGGGACCTATGGCTACACCTTC. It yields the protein CSVGTGTYGYTF.

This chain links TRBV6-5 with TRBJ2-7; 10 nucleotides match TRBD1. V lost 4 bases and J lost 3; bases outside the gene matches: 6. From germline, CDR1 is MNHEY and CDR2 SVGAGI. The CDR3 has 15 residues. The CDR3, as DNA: TGTGCCAGCAGTTCTCAATGGACAGGGGGCTACGAGCAGTACTTC. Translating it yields CASSSQWTGGYEQYF.

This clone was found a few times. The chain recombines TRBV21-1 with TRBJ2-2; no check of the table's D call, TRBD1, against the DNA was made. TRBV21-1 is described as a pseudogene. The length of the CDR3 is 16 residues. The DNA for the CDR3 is TGTGCCAGCACGTGGGCCTCAATCACGAACACCGGGGAGCTGTTTTTT. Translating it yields CASTWASITNTGELFF.

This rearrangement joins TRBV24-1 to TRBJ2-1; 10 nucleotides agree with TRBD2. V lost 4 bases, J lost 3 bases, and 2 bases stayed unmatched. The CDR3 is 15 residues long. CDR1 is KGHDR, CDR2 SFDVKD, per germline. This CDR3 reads CATSDGLADYNEQFF. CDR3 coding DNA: TGTGCCACCAGTGACGGACTAGCGGACTACAATGAGCAGTTCTTC.

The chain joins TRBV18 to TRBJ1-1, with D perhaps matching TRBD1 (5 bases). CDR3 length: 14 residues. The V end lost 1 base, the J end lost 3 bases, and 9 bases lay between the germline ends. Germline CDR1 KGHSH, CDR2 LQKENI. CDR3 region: CASSPLGRDTEAFF. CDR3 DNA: TGTGCCAGCTCACCACTAGGCAGGGACACTGAAGCTTTCTTT.

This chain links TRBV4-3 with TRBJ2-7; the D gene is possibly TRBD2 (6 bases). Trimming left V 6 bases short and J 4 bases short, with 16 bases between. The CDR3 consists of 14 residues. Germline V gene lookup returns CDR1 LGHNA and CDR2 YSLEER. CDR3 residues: CASSPGTGDYEQYF. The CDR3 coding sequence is TGCGCCAGCAGTCCCGGGACTGGAGATTACGAGCAGTACTTC.

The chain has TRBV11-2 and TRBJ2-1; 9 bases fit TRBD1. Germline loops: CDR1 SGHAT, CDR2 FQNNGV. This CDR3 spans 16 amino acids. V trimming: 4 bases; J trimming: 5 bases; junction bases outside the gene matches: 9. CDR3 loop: CASSSHGTGQDNEQFF. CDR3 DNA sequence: TGTGCCAGCAGCTCCCACGGGACAGGGCAGGACAATGAGCAGTTCTTC.

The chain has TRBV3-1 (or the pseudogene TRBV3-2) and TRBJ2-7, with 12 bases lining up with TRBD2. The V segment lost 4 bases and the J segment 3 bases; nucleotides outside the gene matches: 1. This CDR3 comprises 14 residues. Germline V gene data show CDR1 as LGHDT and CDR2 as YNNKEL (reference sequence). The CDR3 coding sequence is TGTGCCAGCAGCCCGGGACTAGCGGGCTACGAGCAGTACTTC. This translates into CASSPGLAGYEQYF.